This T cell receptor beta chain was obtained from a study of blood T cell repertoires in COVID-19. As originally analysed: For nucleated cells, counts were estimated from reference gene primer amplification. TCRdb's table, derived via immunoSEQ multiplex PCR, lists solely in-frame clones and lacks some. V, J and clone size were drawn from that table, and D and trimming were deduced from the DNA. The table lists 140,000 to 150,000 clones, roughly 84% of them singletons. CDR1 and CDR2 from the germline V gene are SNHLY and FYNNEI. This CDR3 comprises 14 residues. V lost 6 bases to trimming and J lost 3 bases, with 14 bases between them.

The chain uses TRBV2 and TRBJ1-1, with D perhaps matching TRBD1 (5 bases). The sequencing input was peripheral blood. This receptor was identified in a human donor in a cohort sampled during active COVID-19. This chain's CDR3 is CASSALGGDTEAFF. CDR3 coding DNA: TGTGCCAGCAGCGCCCTGGGGGGGGACACTGAAGCTTTCTTT.